These T cell receptor beta chains were read from a single sample in a study of T cell clones after liver transplantation. Repertoires were generated with immunoSEQ multiplex PCR, while TCRdb's copy carries only in-frame clones and drops some. The sample holds over 25,000 clones, just under 95% seen once. The sample was CD8+ T cells from blood, taken 12 months after liver transplant. The receptors come from a human patient who received a liver transplant. These T cells may partly come from the graft donor. Both conserved end residues are part of each CDR3. The order of the fields is D gene, J gene, clone size, V gene, CDR3 protein, CDR3 DNA. D genes are given only for firm matches. Clone size is given for some rows only: seen once, a few or many times, or a class if the clone is expanded.

NA | TRBJ1-5 | NA | TRBV28 | CASSFPAISQPQHF | TGTGCCAGCAGTTTCCCAGCGATAAGTCAGCCCCAGCATTTT
TRBD2 | TRBJ2-2 | few | TRBV2 | CASTGTSGITGELFF | TGTGCCAGCACTGGGACTAGCGGGATCACCGGGGAGCTGTTTTTT
NA | TRBJ2-7 | NA | TRBV7-2 | CASSLASASTYEQYF | TGTGCCAGCAGCTTAGCGTCGGCTTCAACCTACGAGCAGTACTTC
NA | TRBJ1-5 | NA | TRBV9 | CASSLRAGQPQHF | TGTGCCAGCAGCCTCCGGGCGGGTCAGCCCCAGCATTTT
NA | TRBJ2-3 | NA | TRBV29-1 | CSARGRDKPTDTQYF | TGCAGCGCAAGGGGGCGGGATAAACCCACAGATACGCAGTATTTT
NA | TRBJ1-2 | NA | TRBV5-1 | CASSLSTNNYGYTF | TGCGCCAGCAGCCTCTCCACTAATAACTATGGCTACACCTTC
TRBD1 | TRBJ2-3 | NA | TRBV11-2 | CASSYRDRGDTQYF | TGTGCCAGCAGCTACCGGGACAGGGGGGATACGCAGTATTTT
NA | TRBJ2-7 | NA | TRBV7-9 | CASSKLRADSYEQYF | TGTGCCAGCAGCAAGCTGAGAGCGGACTCCTACGAGCAGTACTTC
TRBD1 | TRBJ2-2 | once | TRBV9 | CASSAQTHRGPTGELFF | TGTGCCAGCAGCGCACAAACACACAGGGGGCCCACCGGGGAGCTGTTTTTT
NA | TRBJ2-7 | once | TRBV13 | CASSSYGPSYEQYF | TGTGCCAGCAGCTCCTACGGCCCCTCCTACGAGCAGTACTTC
NA | TRBJ2-7 | NA | TRBV5-6 | CASSLGGVYEQYF | TGTGCCAGCAGCTTGGGAGGAGTGTACGAGCAGTACTTC
NA | TRBJ1-5 | NA | TRBV6-5 | CASSSRDGHNQPQHF | TGTGCCAGCAGCTCCAGGGACGGGCACAATCAGCCCCAGCATTTT
NA | TRBJ2-5 | NA | TRBV2 | CASSEERGSRETQYF | TGTGCCAGCAGTGAAGAACGGGGATCCCGTGAGACCCAGTACTTC
TRBD1 | TRBJ2-5 | NA | TRBV27 | CASSSGTGHETQYF | TGTGCCAGCAGTTCCGGGACAGGGCACGAGACCCAGTACTTC
NA | TRBJ2-7 | NA | TRBV10-1 | CASSRDTNYEQYF | TGCGCCAGCAGCCGGGACACTAACTACGAGCAGTACTTC
NA | TRBJ2-7 | once | TRBV4-2 | CASSQEGGSIYEQYF | TGTGCCAGCAGCCAAGAGGGGGGCAGTATTTACGAGCAGTACTTC
TRBD1 | TRBJ1-2 | NA | TRBV5-6 | CASSETGGSLFSYGYTF | TGTGCCAGCAGCGAGACAGGGGGCTCCTTGTTCTCGTATGGCTACACCTTC
TRBD1 | TRBJ2-5 | NA | TRBV4-1 | CASSQHWVTDRKQETQYF | TGCGCCAGCAGCCAACACTGGGTTACGGACAGGAAGCAAGAGACCCAGTACTTC
TRBD2 | TRBJ2-3 | NA | TRBV7-2 | CASSLRTSGITDTQYF | TGTGCCAGCAGCCTTCGGACTAGCGGGATCACAGATACGCAGTATTTT
TRBD1 | TRBJ2-1 | NA | TRBV13 | CASGTGTGLFF | TGTGCCAGCGGAACCGGGACAGGGTTGTTCTTC
TRBD2 | TRBJ2-7 | once | TRBV15 | CATSSGRSAYEQYF | TGTGCCACCAGCAGCGGGAGGAGCGCCTACGAGCAGTACTTC
NA | TRBJ2-1 | NA | TRBV7-9 | CASSTESGTSSYNEQFF | TGTGCCAGCAGCACAGAATCTGGGACCAGCTCCTACAATGAGCAGTTCTTC
NA | TRBJ2-3 | NA | TRBV13 | CASSSRGLPLDTQYF | TGTGCCAGCAGCTCCCGAGGACTACCTCTGGATACGCAGTATTTT
TRBD1 | TRBJ1-1 | NA | TRBV5-6 | CASRYGTGKNTEAFF | TGTGCCAGCAGATACGGGACAGGGAAGAACACTGAAGCTTTCTTT
TRBD1 | TRBJ1-5 | NA | TRBV7-3 | CASSSDGTGLLSAQHF | TGTGCCAGCAGCTCGGACGGGACAGGCTTGCTATCAGCCCAGCATTTT
NA | TRBJ2-6 | NA | TRBV5-1 | CASSLATGANVLTF | TGCGCCAGCAGCTTGGCAACTGGGGCCAACGTCCTGACTTTC
NA | TRBJ1-1 | NA | TRBV27 | CASSPGTTMNTEAFF | TGTGCCAGCAGCCCCGGGACAACTATGAACACTGAAGCTTTCTTT
TRBD1 | TRBJ2-1 | NA | TRBV27 | CASSPRQGSVDEQFF | TGTGCCAGCAGCCCCCGACAGGGTTCAGTGGATGAGCAGTTCTTC
NA | TRBJ2-1 | NA | TRBV11-1 | CASSFSRGGSYNEQFF | TGTGCCAGCAGCTTTAGCAGGGGGGGATCCTACAATGAGCAGTTCTTC
NA | TRBJ2-7 | NA | TRBV19 | CASSIDPRYEQYF | TGTGCCAGTAGTATAGATCCCCGCTACGAGCAGTACTTC
NA | TRBJ2-7 | NA | TRBV28 | CASSSTGGPLSIYEQYF | TGTGCCAGCAGCTCAACCGGGGGGCCCTTATCAATCTACGAGCAGTACTTC
NA | TRBJ2-7 | NA | TRBV9 | CASSAGPGTGGGEQYF | TGTGCCAGCAGCGCGGGACCCGGGACAGGCGGGGGCGAGCAGTACTTC
NA | TRBJ2-3 | NA | TRBV27 | CASSPFAGLTDTQYF | TGTGCCAGCAGTCCATTTGCGGGGCTGACAGATACGCAGTATTTT
NA | TRBJ2-6 | NA | TRBV2 | CASSDYEVTGANVLTF | TGTGCCAGCAGTGATTATGAAGTCACTGGGGCCAACGTCCTGACTTTC
NA | TRBJ2-1 | NA | TRBV9 | CASSPPQGRYNEQFF | TGTGCCAGCAGCCCTCCCCAGGGGCGGTACAATGAGCAGTTCTTC
NA | TRBJ2-5 | NA | TRBV5-4 | CASSFGTGLLETQYF | TGTGCCAGCAGCTTCGGGACGGGATTATTGGAGACCCAGTACTTC
NA | TRBJ2-7 | NA | TRBV9 | CASSVGGGGPSYEQYF | TGTGCCAGCAGCGTAGGAGGGGGAGGCCCCTCCTACGAGCAGTACTTC
TRBD2 | TRBJ2-5 | NA | TRBV10-3 | CAITSDQETQYF | TGTGCCATTACTAGCGACCAAGAGACCCAGTACTTC
TRBD1 | TRBJ2-7 | once | TRBV30 | CAWRETGTGPYEQYF | TGTGCCTGGAGGGAAACCGGGACAGGGCCCTACGAGCAGTACTTC
TRBD2 | TRBJ2-3 | NA | TRBV6-1 | CATRTSGTGDTQYF | TGTGCCACCCGGACTAGCGGTACAGGAGATACGCAGTATTTT
NA | TRBJ1-1 | few | TRBV7-8 | CASSRITEAFF | TGTGCCAGCAGCAGGATCACTGAAGCTTTCTTT
NA | TRBJ2-7 | NA | TRBV6-5 | CASSYGRRRGADEQYF | TGTGCCAGCAGTTACGGACGACGGAGGGGGGCGGACGAGCAGTACTTC
TRBD2 | TRBJ2-1 | NA | TRBV28 | CARGGRNNEQFF | TGTGCCAGGGGAGGGCGGAACAATGAGCAGTTCTTC
NA | TRBJ1-2 | NA | TRBV6-1 | CASSEVVWGGNYGYTF | TGTGCCAGCAGTGAAGTGGTTTGGGGGGGGAACTATGGCTACACCTTC
TRBD2 | TRBJ2-5 | NA | TRBV27 | CASRATRLAVETQYF | TGTGCCAGCCGCGCTACAAGGCTAGCGGTAGAGACCCAGTACTTC
TRBD2 | TRBJ2-6 | NA | TRBV4-3 | CASSQDWGGSGANVLTF | TGCGCCAGCAGCCAAGATTGGGGGGGCTCTGGGGCCAACGTCCTGACTTTC
NA | TRBJ1-2 | NA | TRBV5-6 | CASSGGDSGDGYTF | TGTGCCAGCAGCGGAGGGGACTCTGGAGATGGCTACACCTTC
NA | TRBJ2-3 | NA | TRBV11-3 | CASSLASRRADTQYF | TGTGCCAGCAGCTTAGCGTCGCGCAGGGCAGATACGCAGTATTTT
TRBD2 | TRBJ2-7 | NA | TRBV6-5 | CASSLLAGSSYEQYF | TGTGCCAGCAGTTTACTAGCGGGGAGCTCCTACGAGCAGTACTTC
NA | TRBJ2-2 | NA | TRBV15 | CATRGWDTGELFF | TGTGCCACCAGGGGTTGGGACACCGGGGAGCTGTTTTTT
NA | TRBJ2-3 | NA | TRBV7-9 | CASPDTQYF | TGTGCCAGCCCAGATACGCAGTATTTT
TRBD1 | TRBJ1-2 | once | TRBV6-6 | CASSYPKGQGNYGYTF | TGTGCCAGCAGTTATCCTAAAGGACAGGGTAACTATGGCTACACCTTC